Listed here are 11 T cell receptor beta chains from one sample, sequenced in a study of blood T cell repertoires in COVID-19. Method: immunoSEQ multiplex PCR; TCRdb's copy keeps in-frame clones and lacks some. The data contain approximately 300,000 clones, approximately 88% of them singletons. The sequenced material came from peripheral blood. The receptors were sampled from a woman aged 45-59 years with active or convalescent COVID-19.

The chain employs TRBV5-5 and TRBJ2-3; maybe TRBD2 (6 bases). Germline lookup yields CDR1 SGHKS and CDR2 YYEKEE (reference sequence). This CDR3 region has 14 residues. The germline V and J ends were trimmed by 4 bases and 0 bases, with 9 bases remaining between them. The CDR3 DNA is TGTGCCAGCAGCCGGGAGCACAGCACAGATACGCAGTATTTT. This gives the protein CASSREHSTDTQYF.

The chain has TRBV28 and TRBJ2-1; possibly TRBD2 for D (7 bases). Germline V gene data show CDR1 as MDHEN and CDR2 as SYDVKM. This CDR3 comprises 15 residues. Trimming cost V 8 bases and J 6 bases, with 20 bases left between them. The CDR3 loop is CASVESVGGRNEQFF. The CDR3 DNA is TGTGCCAGCGTTGAGTCGGTGGGGGGGCGCAATGAGCAGTTCTTC.

The chain couples TRBV11-2 to TRBJ2-7; 7 bases fit TRBD1. V trimming: 5 bases; J trimming: 0 bases; junction bases outside the gene matches: 13. This CDR3 comprises 17 residues. Germline CDR1 SGHAT, CDR2 FQNNGV. The chain's CDR3 is CASSQGQELRSSYEQYF. The DNA of the CDR3 is TGTGCCAGCAGCCAAGGACAGGAACTGAGGAGCTCCTACGAGCAGTACTTC.

The chain employs TRBV6-2 or TRBV6-3 and TRBJ1-2, with D uncertain. Trimming stripped 2 bases from V and 6 bases from J, with 7 bases between. This CDR3 has 12 residues. The germline gives CDR1 MNHEY, CDR2 SVGEGT. The CDR3 here is CASSYPRDGYTF. The DNA of the CDR3 is TGTGCCAGCAGTTACCCGCGGGATGGCTACACCTTC.

The table lists this clone with a count of one. V and J are TRBV7-2 and TRBJ1-1; D remains unclear. Germline values: CDR1 SGHTA, CDR2 FQGNSA. Deletions cut 5 bases from V and 0 bases from J, with 10 bases between. CDR3 length: 14 residues. Here the CDR3 DNA reads TGTGCCAGCAGCCCCCAGGCCCTGAACACTGAAGCTTTCTTT. Its translation is CASSPQALNTEAFF.

The chain recombines TRBV5-1 with TRBJ2-5, with 8 positions matching TRBD2. The CDR3 loop spans 15 amino acids. After removal of 2 bases from V and 5 bases from J, the junction contained 8 bases not matched to a gene. Germline-derived CDR1 and CDR2 are SGHRS and YFSETQ. The CDR3 here is CASSLYGGGPETQYF. CDR3 DNA: TGCGCCAGCAGCTTATATGGCGGGGGGCCTGAGACCCAGTACTTC. Drawing the rest from reference TRBV5-1 and TRBJ2-5, the complete variable domain is KAGVTQTPRYLIKTRGQQVTLSCSPISGHRSVSWYQQTPGQGLQFLFEYFSETQRNKGNFPGRFSGRQFSNSRSEMNVSTLELGDSALYLCASSLYGGGPETQYFGPGTRLLVL.

This clone was seen a handful of times. The gene calls are TRBV6-6 and TRBJ1-1; perhaps TRBD1 as D (6 bases). Trimming stripped 0 bases from V and 4 bases from J, with 15 bases between. The germline CDR1 and CDR2 sequences are MNHNY and SVGAGI (reference sequence). CDR3 length: 16 amino acids. CDR3 sequence reads: CASSYSRETGGTEAFF. CDR3 sequence (DNA): TGTGCCAGCAGTTACTCTAGGGAGACAGGTGGCACTGAAGCTTTCTTT.

V is TRBV2 and J is TRBJ2-2; TRBD1 matches at 9 bases. The CDR3 runs to 15 residues. V was pared by 6 bases and J by 3 bases, with 5 bases of the junction left unmatched. Germline V gives CDR1 SNHLY, CDR2 FYNNEI. This CDR3 reads CASRKDRGYTGELFF. As DNA, the CDR3 is TGTGCCAGCAGGAAGGACAGGGGATACACCGGGGAGCTGTTTTTT.

The V call is TRBV4-2, the J call TRBJ2-1, with 8 nucleotides matching TRBD2. V was clipped by 2 bases and J by 3 bases; unmatched bases: 6. This CDR3 region has 16 residues. The germline V gene encodes CDR1 LGHNA and CDR2 YNFKEQ. Here the CDR3 reads CASSQSSTSDYNEQFF. The CDR3 nucleotides are TGTGCCAGCAGCCAATCCTCGACTAGCGACTACAATGAGCAGTTCTTC.

This chain uses TRBV19 with TRBJ2-2; 8 bases match TRBD2. This CDR3 region has 15 residues. Germline lookup yields CDR1 LNHDA and CDR2 SQIVND (reference sequence). The V and J ends lost 4 bases and 5 bases, in that order; junction bases with no gene match: 6. Here the CDR3 DNA reads TGTGCCAGTAGTACCGGGACTAGAGGAACCGGGGAGCTGTTTTTT. Its protein is CASSTGTRGTGELFF.

This clone was seen a single time. The chain recombines TRBV7-8 with TRBJ2-2, with TRBD2 identical over 9 bases. The CDR3 extends over 16 amino acids. With V trimmed by 2 bases and J by 4 bases, 5 bases remained unmatched. From germline, CDR1 is SGHVS and CDR2 FQNEAQ. The CDR3 spells CASSLMLAGVTGELFF. The DNA of the CDR3 is TGTGCCAGCAGCTTAATGTTAGCGGGAGTCACCGGGGAGCTGTTTTTT.